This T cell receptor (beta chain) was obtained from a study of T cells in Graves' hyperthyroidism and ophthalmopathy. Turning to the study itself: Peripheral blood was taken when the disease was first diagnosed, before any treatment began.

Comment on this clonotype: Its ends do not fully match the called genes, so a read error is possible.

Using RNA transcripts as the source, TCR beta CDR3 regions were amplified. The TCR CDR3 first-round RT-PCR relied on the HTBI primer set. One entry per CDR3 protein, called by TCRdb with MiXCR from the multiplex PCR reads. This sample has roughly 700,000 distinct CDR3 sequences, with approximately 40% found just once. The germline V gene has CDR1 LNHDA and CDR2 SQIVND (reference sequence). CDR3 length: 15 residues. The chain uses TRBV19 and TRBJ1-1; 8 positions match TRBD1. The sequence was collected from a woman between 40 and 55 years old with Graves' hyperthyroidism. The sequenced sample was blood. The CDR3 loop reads CASSPGQGWDTEASF. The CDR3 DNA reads TGTGCCAGTAGTCCTGGACAGGGTTGGGACACTGAAGCTTCCTTT.